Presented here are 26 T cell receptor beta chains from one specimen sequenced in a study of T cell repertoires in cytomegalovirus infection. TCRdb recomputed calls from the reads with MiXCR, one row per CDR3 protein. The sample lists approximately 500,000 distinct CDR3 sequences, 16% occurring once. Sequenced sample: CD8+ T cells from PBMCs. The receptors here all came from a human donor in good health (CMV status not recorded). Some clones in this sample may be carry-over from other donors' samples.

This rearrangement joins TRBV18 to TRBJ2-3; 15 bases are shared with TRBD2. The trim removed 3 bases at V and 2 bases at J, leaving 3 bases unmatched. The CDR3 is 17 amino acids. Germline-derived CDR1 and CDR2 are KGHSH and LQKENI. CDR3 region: CASSPGTSGRTTDTQYF. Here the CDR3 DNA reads TGTGCCAGCTCACCGGGGACTAGCGGGAGGACCACAGATACGCAGTATTTT.

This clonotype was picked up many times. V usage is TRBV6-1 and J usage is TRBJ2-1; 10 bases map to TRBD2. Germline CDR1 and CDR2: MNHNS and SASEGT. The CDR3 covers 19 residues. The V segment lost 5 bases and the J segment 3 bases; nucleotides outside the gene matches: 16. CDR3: CASSTQREGGYYYYNEQFF. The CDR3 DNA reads TGTGCCAGCAGTACTCAGCGGGAGGGTGGGTACTACTACTACAATGAGCAGTTCTTC.

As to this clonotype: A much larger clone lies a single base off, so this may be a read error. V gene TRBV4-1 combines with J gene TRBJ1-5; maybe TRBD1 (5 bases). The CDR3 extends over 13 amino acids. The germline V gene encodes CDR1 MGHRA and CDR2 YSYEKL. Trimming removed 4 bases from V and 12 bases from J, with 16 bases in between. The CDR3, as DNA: TGCGCCAGCAGCCCTCGAGTCAGGGAGCTCCAGCATTTT. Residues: CASSPRVRELQHF.

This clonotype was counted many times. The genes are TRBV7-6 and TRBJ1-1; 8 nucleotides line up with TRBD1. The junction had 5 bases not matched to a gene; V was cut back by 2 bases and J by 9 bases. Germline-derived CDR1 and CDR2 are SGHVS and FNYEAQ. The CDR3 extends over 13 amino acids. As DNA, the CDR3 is TGTGCCAGCAGCTTAAGGACAGGGCGTCAAGCTTTCTTT. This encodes CASSLRTGRQAFF.

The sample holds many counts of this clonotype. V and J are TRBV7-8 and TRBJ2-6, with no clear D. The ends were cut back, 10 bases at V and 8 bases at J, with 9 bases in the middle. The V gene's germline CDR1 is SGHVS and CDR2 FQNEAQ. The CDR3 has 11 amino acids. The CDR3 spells CAIQETNVLTF. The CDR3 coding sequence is TGTGCCATCCAAGAAACCAACGTCCTGACTTTC.

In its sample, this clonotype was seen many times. CDR3 bases: TGTGCCAGCAAGACTAGCGGGAGGGCCGGGGATGAGCAGTTCTTC. Protein: CASKTSGRAGDEQFF. J is TRBJ2-1 and V is TRBV7-9, with 14 bases aligning to TRBD2. V lost 7 bases, J lost 8 bases, and 7 bases stayed unmatched. CDR1 and CDR2 from the germline V gene are SEHNR and FQNEAQ (reference sequence). The CDR3 loop spans 15 amino acids.

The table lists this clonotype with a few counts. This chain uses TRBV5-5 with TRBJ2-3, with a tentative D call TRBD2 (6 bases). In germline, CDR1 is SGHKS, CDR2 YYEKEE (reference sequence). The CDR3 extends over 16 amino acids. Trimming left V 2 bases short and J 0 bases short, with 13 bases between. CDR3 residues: CASSFLVEGSTDTQYF. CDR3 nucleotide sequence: TGTGCCAGCAGCTTCCTCGTGGAGGGTAGCACAGATACGCAGTATTTT.

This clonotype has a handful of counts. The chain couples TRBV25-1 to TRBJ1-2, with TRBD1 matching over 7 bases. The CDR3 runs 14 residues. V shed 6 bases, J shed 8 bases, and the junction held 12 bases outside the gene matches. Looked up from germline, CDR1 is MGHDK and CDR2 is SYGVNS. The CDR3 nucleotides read TGTGCCAGCAGAAATTCGGCAGGGGGATGGGGCTACACCTTC. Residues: CASRNSAGGWGYTF.

CDR3 in amino acids: CASIQRPRREPQHF. The CDR3 DNA reads TGTGCCAGCATCCAACGACCGCGAAGGGAGCCCCAGCATTTT. The chain combines TRBV28 with TRBJ1-5; D not certain. This CDR3 region has 14 residues. V gave up 7 bases and J gave up 8 bases, with 18 bases separating them. CDR1 and CDR2 (germline): MDHEN, SYDVKM.

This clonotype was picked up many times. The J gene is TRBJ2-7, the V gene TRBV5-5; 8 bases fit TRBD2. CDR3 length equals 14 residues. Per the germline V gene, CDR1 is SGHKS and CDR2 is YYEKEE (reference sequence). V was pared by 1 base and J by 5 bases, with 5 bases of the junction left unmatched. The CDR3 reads CASSLSGSGNEQYF. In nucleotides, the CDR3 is TGTGCCAGCAGCTTGTCAGGTAGCGGGAACGAGCAGTACTTC. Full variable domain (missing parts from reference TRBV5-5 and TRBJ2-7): DAGVTQSPTHLIKTRGQQVTLRCSPISGHKSVSWYQQVLGQGPQFIFQYYEKEERGRGNFPDRFSARQFPNYSSELNVNALLLGDSALYLCASSLSGSGNEQYFGPGTRLTVT.

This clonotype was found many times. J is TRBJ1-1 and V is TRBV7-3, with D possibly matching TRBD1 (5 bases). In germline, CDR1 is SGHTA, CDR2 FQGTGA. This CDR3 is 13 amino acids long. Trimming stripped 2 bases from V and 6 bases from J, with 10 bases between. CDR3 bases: TGTGCCAGCAGCTTAGGTGCGGGGGCTGAAGCTTTCTTT. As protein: CASSLGAGAEAFF. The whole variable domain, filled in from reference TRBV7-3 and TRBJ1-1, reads GAGVSQTPSNKVTEKGKYVELRCDPISGHTALYWYRQSLGQGPEFLIYFQGTGAADDSGLPNDRFFAVRPEGSVSTLKIQRTERGDSAVYLCASSLGAGAEAFFGQGTRLTVV.

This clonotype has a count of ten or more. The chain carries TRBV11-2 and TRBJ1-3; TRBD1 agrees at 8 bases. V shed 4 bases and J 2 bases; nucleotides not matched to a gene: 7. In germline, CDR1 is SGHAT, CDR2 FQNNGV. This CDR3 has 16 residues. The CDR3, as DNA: TGTGCCAGCAGCTCATTCCAGGGGGCGACTGGAAACACCATATATTTT. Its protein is CASSSFQGATGNTIYF. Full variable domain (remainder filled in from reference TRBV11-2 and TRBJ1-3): EAGVAQSPRYKIIEKRQSVAFWCNPISGHATLYWYQQILGQGPKLLIQFQNNGVVDDSQLPKDRFSAERLKGVDSTLKIQPAKLEDSAVYLCASSSFQGATGNTIYFGEGSWLTVV.

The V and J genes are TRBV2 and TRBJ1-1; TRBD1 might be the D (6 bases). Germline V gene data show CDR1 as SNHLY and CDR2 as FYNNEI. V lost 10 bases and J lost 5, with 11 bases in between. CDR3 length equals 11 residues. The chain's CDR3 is CATRDNTEAFF. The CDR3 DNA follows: TGTGCCACGAGGGACAATACTGAAGCTTTCTTT.

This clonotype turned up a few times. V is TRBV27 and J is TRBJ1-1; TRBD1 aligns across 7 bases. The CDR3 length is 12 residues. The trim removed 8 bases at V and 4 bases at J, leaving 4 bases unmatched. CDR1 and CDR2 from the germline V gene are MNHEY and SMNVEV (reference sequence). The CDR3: CASGRQGTEAFF. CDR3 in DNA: TGTGCCAGCGGCCGACAGGGCACTGAAGCTTTCTTT.

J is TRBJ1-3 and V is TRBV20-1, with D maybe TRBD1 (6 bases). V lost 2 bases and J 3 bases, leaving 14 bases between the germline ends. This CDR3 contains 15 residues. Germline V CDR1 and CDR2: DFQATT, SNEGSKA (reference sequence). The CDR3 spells CSARKLIQGGNTIYF. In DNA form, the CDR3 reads TGCAGTGCTAGAAAACTTATACAGGGTGGAAACACCATATATTTT.

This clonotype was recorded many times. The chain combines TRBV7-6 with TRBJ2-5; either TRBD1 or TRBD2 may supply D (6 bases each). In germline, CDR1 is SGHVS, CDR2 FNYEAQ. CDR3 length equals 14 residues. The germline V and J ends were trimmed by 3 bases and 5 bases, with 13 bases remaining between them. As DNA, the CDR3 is TGTGCCAGCAGCTTTCTCACGGGGGCCGAGACCCAGTACTTC. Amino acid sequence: CASSFLTGAETQYF.

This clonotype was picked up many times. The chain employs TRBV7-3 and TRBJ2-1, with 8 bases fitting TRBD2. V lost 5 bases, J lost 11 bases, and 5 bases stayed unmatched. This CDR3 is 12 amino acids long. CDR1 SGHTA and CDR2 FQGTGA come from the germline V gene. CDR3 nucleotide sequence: TGTGCCAGCAGCCCTAGCGGGTCTAAGCAGTTCTTC. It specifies CASSPSGSKQFF. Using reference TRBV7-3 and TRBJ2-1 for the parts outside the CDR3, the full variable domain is GAGVSQTPSNKVTEKGKYVELRCDPISGHTALYWYRQSLGQGPEFLIYFQGTGAADDSGLPNDRFFAVRPEGSVSTLKIQRTERGDSAVYLCASSPSGSKQFFGPGTRLTVL.

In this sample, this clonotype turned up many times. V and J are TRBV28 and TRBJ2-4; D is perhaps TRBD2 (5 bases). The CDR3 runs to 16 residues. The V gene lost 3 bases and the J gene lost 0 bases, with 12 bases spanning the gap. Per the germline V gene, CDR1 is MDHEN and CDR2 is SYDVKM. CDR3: CASSLEADLAKNIQYF. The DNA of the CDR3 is TGTGCCAGCAGTTTGGAAGCGGACTTAGCCAAAAACATTCAGTACTTC.

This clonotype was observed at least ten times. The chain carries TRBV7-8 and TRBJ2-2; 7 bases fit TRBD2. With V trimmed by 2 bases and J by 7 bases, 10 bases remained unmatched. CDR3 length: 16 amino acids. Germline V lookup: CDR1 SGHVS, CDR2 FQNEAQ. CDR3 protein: CASSLSSGGGGGELFF. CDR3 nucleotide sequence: TGTGCCAGCAGCTTATCTTCGGGGGGAGGTGGCGGGGAGCTGTTTTTT.

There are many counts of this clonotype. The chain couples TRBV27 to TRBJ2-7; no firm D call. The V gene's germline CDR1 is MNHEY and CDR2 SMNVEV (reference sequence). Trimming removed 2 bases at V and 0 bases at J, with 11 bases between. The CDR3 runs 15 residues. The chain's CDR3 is CASSLNQLPSYEQYF. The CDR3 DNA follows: TGTGCCAGCAGTTTAAACCAACTACCCTCCTACGAGCAGTACTTC.

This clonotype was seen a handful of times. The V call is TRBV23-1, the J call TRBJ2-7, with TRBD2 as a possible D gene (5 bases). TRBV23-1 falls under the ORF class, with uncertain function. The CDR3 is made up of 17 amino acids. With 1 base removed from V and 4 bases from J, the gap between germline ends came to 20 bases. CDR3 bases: TGCGCCAGCAGTCAATGCCCCTGTTCCGGGAATCTTTACGAGCAGTACTTC. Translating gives CASSQCPCSGNLYEQYF.

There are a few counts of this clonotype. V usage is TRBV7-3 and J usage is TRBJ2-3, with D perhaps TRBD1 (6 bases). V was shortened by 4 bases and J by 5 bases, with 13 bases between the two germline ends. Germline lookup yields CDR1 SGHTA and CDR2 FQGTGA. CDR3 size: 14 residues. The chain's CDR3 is CASSSSLGGDTQYF. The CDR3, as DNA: TGTGCCAGCAGCTCGTCGCTAGGGGGAGATACGCAGTATTTT.

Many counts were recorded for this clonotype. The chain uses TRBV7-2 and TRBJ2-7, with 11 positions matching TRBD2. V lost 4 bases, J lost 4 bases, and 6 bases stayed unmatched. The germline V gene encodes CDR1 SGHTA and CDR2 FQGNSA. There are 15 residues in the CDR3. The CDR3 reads CASSSLAGGIYEQYF. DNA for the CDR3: TGTGCCAGCAGCTCTTTAGCGGGGGGGATTTACGAGCAGTACTTC.

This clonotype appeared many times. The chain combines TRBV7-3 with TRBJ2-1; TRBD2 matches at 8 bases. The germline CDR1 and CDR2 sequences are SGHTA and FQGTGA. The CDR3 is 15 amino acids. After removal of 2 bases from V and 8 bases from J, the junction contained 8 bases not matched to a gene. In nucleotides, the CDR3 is TGTGCCAGCAGCTTAGTTGCCAGCGGGAGCCATGAGCAGTTCTTC. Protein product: CASSLVASGSHEQFF.

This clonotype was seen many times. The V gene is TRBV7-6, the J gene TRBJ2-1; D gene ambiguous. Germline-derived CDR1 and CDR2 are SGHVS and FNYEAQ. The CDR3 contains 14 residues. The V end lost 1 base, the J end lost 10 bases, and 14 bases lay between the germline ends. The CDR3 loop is CASSLGASGLEQFF. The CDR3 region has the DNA TGTGCCAGCAGCTTAGGAGCCTCGGGTTTAGAGCAGTTCTTC.

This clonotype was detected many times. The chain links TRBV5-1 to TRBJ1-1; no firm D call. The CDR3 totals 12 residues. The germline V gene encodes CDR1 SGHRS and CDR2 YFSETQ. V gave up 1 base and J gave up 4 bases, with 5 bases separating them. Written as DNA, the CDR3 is TGCGCCAGCAGCTTGCTAGGCACTGAAGCTTTCTTT. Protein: CASSLLGTEAFF. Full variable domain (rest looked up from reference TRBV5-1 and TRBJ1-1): KAGVTQTPRYLIKTRGQQVTLSCSPISGHRSVSWYQQTPGQGLQFLFEYFSETQRNKGNFPGRFSGRQFSNSRSEMNVSTLELGDSALYLCASSLLGTEAFFGQGTRLTVV.